This T cell receptor beta chain was profiled in a study of T cells in Graves' hyperthyroidism and ophthalmopathy. The definition of stable Graves' hyperthyroidism was no ophthalmopathy progression within 18 months. Newly diagnosed patients aged 18 to 65 had hyperthyroidism of under 2 months' duration. PBMCs were collected from an approximately 9.3 ml volume of fresh peripheral blood. This clonotype was seen ten or more times. The CDR3 is 12 amino acids. Trimming took 0 bases from V and 4 from J, leaving 7 bases between them. Germline V CDR1 and CDR2: GTSNPN, SVGIG (reference sequence). Amplification yielded TCR beta CDR3 regions, with RNA transcripts as the source. Using the HTBI primer set, a first-round RT-PCR was run on the TCR CDR3. TCRdb re-called the multiplex PCR reads with MiXCR, one entry per CDR3 protein. Altogether some 400,000 distinct CDR3 sequences are present, roughly 14% being singletons, with the ten largest covering approximately 11%.

Sequencing was done on a sample of blood. The V gene is TRBV30, the J gene TRBJ2-7; D not certain. This sequence was found in a woman aged 55-70 years with Graves' hyperthyroidism. As DNA, the CDR3 is TGTGCCTGGAGTGTAGGTGCGTACGAGCAGTACTTC. It specifies CAWSVGAYEQYF.